At least ten counts were recorded for the clone carrying this TCR beta chain. Its target is unknown. This CDR3 has 11 residues. Per germline, CDR1 SGHAT and CDR2 FQNNGV. Trimming pared 5 bases from V and 4 bases from J, leaving 5 bases between. The entry originates in a study of Graves' ophthalmopathy and Graves' hyperthyroidism. Study context: Stable hyperthyroidism referred to disease that showed no ophthalmopathy within 18 months of follow-up. Overall study results and limits: Most expanded clonotypes from thyroid (those above 0.001 frequency) were also found in blood.

Investigators amplified TCR beta CDR3 regions from RNA transcripts. HTBI-primed first-round RT-PCR preceded second-round multiplex PCR. TCRdb itself ran the multiplex PCR reads through MiXCR, one entry per CDR3 protein. In the table there are about 1.2 million distinct CDR3 sequences, about 38% of which are singletons. Aged 18 to 65, the patients with hyperthyroidism had under 2 months' duration and were newly diagnosed. Symptoms, serum thyroxine and TRAb, thyroid ultrasound, and orbital computed tomography formed the diagnostic basis. The clonotype was recovered from an adult man with Graves' hyperthyroidism. The sequencing sample was made of peripheral blood or thyroid tissue (not recorded which). The chain carries TRBV11-2 and TRBJ1-2; D is uncertain. CDR3 nucleotide sequence: TGTGCCAGCAGCACAAGCTATGGCTACACCTTC. It yields the protein CASSTSYGYTF.